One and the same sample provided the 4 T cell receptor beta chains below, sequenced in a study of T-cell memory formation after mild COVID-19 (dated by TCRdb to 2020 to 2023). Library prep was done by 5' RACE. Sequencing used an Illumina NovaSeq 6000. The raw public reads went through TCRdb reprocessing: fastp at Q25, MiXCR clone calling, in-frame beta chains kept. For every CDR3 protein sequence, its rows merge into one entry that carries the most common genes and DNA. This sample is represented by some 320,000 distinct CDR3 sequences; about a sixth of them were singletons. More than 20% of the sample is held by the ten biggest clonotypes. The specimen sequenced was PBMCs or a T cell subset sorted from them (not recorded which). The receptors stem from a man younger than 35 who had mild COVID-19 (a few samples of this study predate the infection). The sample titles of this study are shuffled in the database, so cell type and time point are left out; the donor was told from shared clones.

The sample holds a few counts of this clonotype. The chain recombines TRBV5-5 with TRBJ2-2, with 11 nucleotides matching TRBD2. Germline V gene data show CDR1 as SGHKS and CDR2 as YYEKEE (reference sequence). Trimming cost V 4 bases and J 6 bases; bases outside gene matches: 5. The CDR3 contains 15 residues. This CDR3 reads CASSARLAGSGELFF. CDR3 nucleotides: TGTGCCAGCAGCGCAAGACTAGCGGGGTCCGGGGAGCTGTTTTTT.

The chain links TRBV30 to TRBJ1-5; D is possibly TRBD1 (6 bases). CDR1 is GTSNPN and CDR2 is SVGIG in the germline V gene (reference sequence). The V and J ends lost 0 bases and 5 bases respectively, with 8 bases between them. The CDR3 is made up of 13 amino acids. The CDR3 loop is CAWSVEGDQPQHF. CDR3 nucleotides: TGTGCCTGGAGTGTCGAGGGGGATCAGCCCCAGCATTTT. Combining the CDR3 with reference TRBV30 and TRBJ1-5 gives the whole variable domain SQTIHQWPATLVQPVGSPLSLECTVEGTSNPNLYWYRQAAGRGLQLLFYSVGIGQISSEVPQNLSASRPQDRQFILSSKKLLLSDSGFYLCAWSVEGDQPQHFGDGTRLSIL.

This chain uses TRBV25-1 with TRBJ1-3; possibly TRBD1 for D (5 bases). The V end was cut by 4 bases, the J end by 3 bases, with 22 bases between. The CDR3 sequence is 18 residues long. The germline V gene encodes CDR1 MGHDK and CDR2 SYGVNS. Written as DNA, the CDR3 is TGTGCCAGCAGTGGTGGGCGCGGGGGTGGATACGTTGGAAACACCATATATTTT. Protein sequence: CASSGGRGGGYVGNTIYF.

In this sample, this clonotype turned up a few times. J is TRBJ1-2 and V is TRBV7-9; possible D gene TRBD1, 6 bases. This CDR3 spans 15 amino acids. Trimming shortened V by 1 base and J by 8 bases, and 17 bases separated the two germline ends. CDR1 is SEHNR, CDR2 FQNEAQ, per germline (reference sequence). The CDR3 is CASSLGTGAAAGYTF. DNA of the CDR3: TGTGCCAGCAGCTTAGGCACGGGGGCGGCGGCGGGCTACACCTTC. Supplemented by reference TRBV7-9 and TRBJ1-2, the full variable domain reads DTGVSQNPRHKITKRGQNVTFRCDPISEHNRLYWYRQTLGQGPEFLTYFQNEAQLEKSRLLSDRFSAERPKGSFSTLEIQRTEQGDSAMYLCASSLGTGAAAGYTFGSGTRLTVV.